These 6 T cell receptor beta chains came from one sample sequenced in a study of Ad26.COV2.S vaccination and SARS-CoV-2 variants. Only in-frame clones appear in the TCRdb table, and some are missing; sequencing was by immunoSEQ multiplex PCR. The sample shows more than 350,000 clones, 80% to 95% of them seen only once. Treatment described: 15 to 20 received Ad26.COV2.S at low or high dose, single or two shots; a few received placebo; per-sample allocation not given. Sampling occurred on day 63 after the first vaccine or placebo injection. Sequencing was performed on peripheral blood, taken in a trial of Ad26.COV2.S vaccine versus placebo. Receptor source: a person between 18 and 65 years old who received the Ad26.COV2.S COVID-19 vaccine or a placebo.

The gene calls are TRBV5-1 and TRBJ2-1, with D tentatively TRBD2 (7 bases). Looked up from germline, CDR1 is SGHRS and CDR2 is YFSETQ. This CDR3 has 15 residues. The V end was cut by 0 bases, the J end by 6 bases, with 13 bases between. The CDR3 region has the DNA TGCGCCAGCAGCTTGGTGGTGGGAGGGGGCAATGAGCAGTTCTTC. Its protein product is CASSLVVGGGNEQFF.

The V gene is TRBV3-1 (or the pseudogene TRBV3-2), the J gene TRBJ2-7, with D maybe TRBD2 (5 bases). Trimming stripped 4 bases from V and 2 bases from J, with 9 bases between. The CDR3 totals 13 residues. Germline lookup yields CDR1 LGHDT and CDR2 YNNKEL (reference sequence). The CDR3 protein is CASSLRETYEQYF. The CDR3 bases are TGTGCCAGCAGCCTTCGGGAAACCTACGAGCAGTACTTC.

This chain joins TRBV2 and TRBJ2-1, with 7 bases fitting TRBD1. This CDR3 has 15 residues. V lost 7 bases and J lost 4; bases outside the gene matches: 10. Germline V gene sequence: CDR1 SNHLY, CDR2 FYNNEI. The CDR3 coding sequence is TGTGCCAGCACTCCCGGGACAGTTCGATACAATGAGCAGTTCTTC. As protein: CASTPGTVRYNEQFF.

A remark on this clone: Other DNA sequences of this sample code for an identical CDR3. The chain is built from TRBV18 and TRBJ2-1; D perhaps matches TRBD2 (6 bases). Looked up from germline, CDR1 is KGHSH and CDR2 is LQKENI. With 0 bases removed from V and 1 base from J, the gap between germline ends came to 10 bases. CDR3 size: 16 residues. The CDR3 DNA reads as TGTGCCAGCTCACCACCGTCCGGGGGATCCTACAATGAGCAGTTCTTC. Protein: CASSPPSGGSYNEQFF. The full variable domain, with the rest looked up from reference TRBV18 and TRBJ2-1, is NAGVMQNPRHLVRRRGQEARLRCSPMKGHSHVYWYRQLPEEGLKFMVYLQKENIIDESGMPKERFSAEFPKEGPSILRIQQVVRGDSAAYFCASSPPSGGSYNEQFFGPGTRLTVL.

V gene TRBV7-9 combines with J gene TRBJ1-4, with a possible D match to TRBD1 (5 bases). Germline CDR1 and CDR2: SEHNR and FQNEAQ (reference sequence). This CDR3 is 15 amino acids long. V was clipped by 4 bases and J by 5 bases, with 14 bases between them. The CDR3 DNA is TGTGCCAGCAGCTCCGGAGGTTGGGGGAATGAAAAACTGTTTTTT. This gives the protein CASSSGGWGNEKLFF.

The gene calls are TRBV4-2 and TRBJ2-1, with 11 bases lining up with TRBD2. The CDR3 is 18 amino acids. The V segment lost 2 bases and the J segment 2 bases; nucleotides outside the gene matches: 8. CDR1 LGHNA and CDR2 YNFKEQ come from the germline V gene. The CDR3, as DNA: TGTGCCAGCAGCCAAACGACCACTAGCGGGGGACCCTACAATGAGCAGTTCTTC. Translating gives CASSQTTTSGGPYNEQFF.